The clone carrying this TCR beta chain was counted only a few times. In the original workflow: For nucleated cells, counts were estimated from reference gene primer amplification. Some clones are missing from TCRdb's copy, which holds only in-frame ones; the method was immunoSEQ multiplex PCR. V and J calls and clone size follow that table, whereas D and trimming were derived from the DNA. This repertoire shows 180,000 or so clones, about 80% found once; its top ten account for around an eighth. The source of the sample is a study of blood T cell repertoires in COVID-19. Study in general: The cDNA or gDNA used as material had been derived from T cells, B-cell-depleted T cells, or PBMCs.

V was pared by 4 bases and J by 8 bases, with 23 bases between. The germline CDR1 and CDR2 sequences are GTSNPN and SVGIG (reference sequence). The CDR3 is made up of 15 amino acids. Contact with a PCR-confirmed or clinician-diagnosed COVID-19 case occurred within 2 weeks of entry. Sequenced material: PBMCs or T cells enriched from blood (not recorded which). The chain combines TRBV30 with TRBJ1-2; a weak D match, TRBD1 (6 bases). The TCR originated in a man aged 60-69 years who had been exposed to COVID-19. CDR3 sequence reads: CAWTPTGQTFAGYTF. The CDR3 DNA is TGTGCCTGGACCCCAACCGGACAGACTTTCGCGGGCTACACCTTC.